This T cell receptor beta chain emerged from a study of blood T cell repertoires in COVID-19. Study at large: COVID-19 samples collected from the United States, Italy and Spain covered acute and convalescent phases. The cDNA or gDNA used as material had been derived from T cells, B-cell-depleted T cells, or PBMCs.

About this clone: The same CDR3 also results from other DNA sequences found in this sample.

In the study's own analysis: Estimation of nucleated cell counts was performed using reference gene primer amplification. Repertoires were generated with immunoSEQ multiplex PCR, while TCRdb's copy carries only in-frame clones and drops some. V, J and clone size reflect that table, while D and trimming were determined from the DNA. The sample contains some 200,000 clones, around 81% of which appear only once. The CDR3 has 16 residues. The trim removed 4 bases at V and 0 bases at J, leaving 3 bases unmatched. The germline V gene encodes CDR1 SGHRS and CDR2 YFSETQ. The receptor comes from a woman aged 70-85 years with acute or convalescent COVID-19. The chain has TRBV5-1 and TRBJ2-3; 12 nucleotides line up with TRBD2. Source material: peripheral blood. CDR3 coding DNA: TGCGCCAGCAGCCTAGGACTAGCGGGAAGCACAGATACGCAGTATTTT. Amino acids: CASSLGLAGSTDTQYF.